Below are 14 T cell receptor beta chains sequenced from a single sample in a study of blood T cell repertoires in COVID-19. Profiling relied on immunoSEQ multiplex PCR, and the TCRdb table lists in-frame clones only, not all of them. There are some 170,000 clones in the sample; about four fifths occur only once, and roughly 9.1% lies in the top ten. The specimen was peripheral blood. The receptor set was obtained from a woman aged 65 to 85 with acute or convalescent COVID-19.

The chain couples TRBV5-1 to TRBJ2-7; D might be TRBD1 (5 bases). V lost 0 bases and J 7 bases, leaving 8 bases between the germline ends. This CDR3 spans 12 amino acids. Germline V gene lookup returns CDR1 SGHRS and CDR2 YFSETQ. Written as DNA, the CDR3 is TGCGCCAGCAGCTTGGACAGGAGAGAGCAGTACTTC. It codes for CASSLDRREQYF. Full variable domain (outside the CDR3, taken from reference TRBV5-1 and TRBJ2-7): KAGVTQTPRYLIKTRGQQVTLSCSPISGHRSVSWYQQTPGQGLQFLFEYFSETQRNKGNFPGRFSGRQFSNSRSEMNVSTLELGDSALYLCASSLDRREQYFGPGTRLTVT.

The chain recombines TRBV12-2 with TRBJ1-1; TRBD1 is the table's D call and was not checked against the DNA. TRBV12-2 is assigned pseudogene status. This CDR3 has 13 residues. The CDR3 coding sequence is TGTGCAAGTCGCCGGACAGCGAACACTGAAGCTTTCTTT. It yields the protein CASRRTANTEAFF.

The chain recombines TRBV6-2 or TRBV6-3 with TRBJ1-5, with D perhaps TRBD1 (5 bases). Germline V gene data show CDR1 as MNHEY and CDR2 as SVGEGT. This CDR3 comprises 17 residues. Trimming shortened V by 2 bases and J by 4 bases, and 18 bases separated the two germline ends. In nucleotides, the CDR3 is TGTGCCAGCAGTTACCCCCATGGGGGGAGTCGAAATCAGCCCCAGCATTTT. This sequence encodes CASSYPHGGSRNQPQHF.

The V call is TRBV5-4, the J call TRBJ2-4; 10 nucleotides line up with TRBD2. The ends lost 1 base at V and 8 bases at J; junction bases unmatched: 3. The length of the CDR3 is 14 residues. Germline CDR1 is SGHNT and CDR2 is YYREEE (reference sequence). For the CDR3, the DNA is TGTGCCAGCAGCTTGACTAGCGGGATGGACATTCAGTACTTC. This codes for CASSLTSGMDIQYF. Together with reference TRBV5-4 and TRBJ2-4, the CDR3 gives the full variable domain: ETGVTQSPTHLIKTRGQQVTLRCSSQSGHNTVSWYQQALGQGPQFIFQYYREEENGRGNFPPRFSGLQFPNYSSELNVNALELDDSALYLCASSLTSGMDIQYFGAGTRLSVL.

The chain is built from TRBV18 and TRBJ2-1, with 7 bases aligning to TRBD2. There are 20 residues in the CDR3. Trimming cost V 2 bases and J 0 bases; bases outside gene matches: 16. Germline CDR1 KGHSH, CDR2 LQKENI. DNA of the CDR3: TGTGCCAGCTCACCAAAACCGCTAGCGGCTACCAACCCCTCCTACAATGAGCAGTTCTTC. Amino acids: CASSPKPLAATNPSYNEQFF.

This clone came up a few times. This sequence joins TRBV5-1 and TRBJ2-1, with 8 bases aligning to TRBD2. This CDR3 is built from 14 residues. Germline V gives CDR1 SGHRS, CDR2 YFSETQ. Losses at the gene ends were 2 bases for V and 7 bases for J; bases not matched to a gene: 5. This chain's CDR3 is CASSLSGSANEQFF. The CDR3 region has the DNA TGCGCCAGCAGCTTAAGCGGGAGTGCGAATGAGCAGTTCTTC.

The chain recombines TRBV6-5 with TRBJ2-1, with 11 bases identical to TRBD2. The CDR3 runs 15 residues. CDR1 and CDR2 from the germline V gene are MNHEY and SVGAGI. Trimming removed 4 bases from V and 6 bases from J; junction bases left unmatched: 5. In DNA form, the CDR3 reads TGTGCCAGCAGTTTTACTAGCGGGAGTTTCAATGAGCAGTTCTTC. Amino acids: CASSFTSGSFNEQFF.

The genes are TRBV5-1 and TRBJ2-1, with a tentative D call TRBD1 (6 bases). Trimming stripped 5 bases from V and 3 bases from J, with 18 bases between. Germline CDR1 SGHRS, CDR2 YFSETQ. The CDR3 consists of 16 residues. Here the CDR3 reads CASSPPAHRDYNEQFF. CDR3 nucleotide sequence: TGCGCCAGCAGTCCGCCCGCGCACAGGGACTACAATGAGCAGTTCTTC.

This clone was counted a single time. The J gene is TRBJ2-3, the V gene TRBV7-2; tentatively, D is TRBD1 (6 bases). Germline V gene lookup returns CDR1 SGHTA and CDR2 FQGNSA. Deletions cut 3 bases from V and 1 base from J, with 11 bases between. This CDR3 is built from 15 residues. This chain's CDR3 is CASSFQGPGTDTQYF. CDR3 DNA: TGTGCCAGCAGCTTTCAGGGGCCAGGCACAGATACGCAGTATTTT.

The V gene is TRBV18, the J gene TRBJ2-7, with TRBD2 matching 13 bases. The CDR3 loop spans 16 amino acids. The J segment lost 5 bases and the V segment lost 3 bases, leaving 7 bases of the junction unmatched. Germline CDR1 is KGHSH and CDR2 is LQKENI. Here the CDR3 reads CASSPNPGTSGNEQYF. CDR3 DNA sequence: TGTGCCAGCTCACCTAACCCCGGGACTAGCGGGAACGAGCAGTACTTC.

This chain links TRBV19 with TRBJ1-5; D is perhaps TRBD1 (6 bases). Looked up from germline, CDR1 is LNHDA and CDR2 is SQIVND (reference sequence). Trimming took off 3 bases at V and 6 bases at J, with 15 bases between the two ends. This CDR3 comprises 15 residues. The CDR3 sequence: CASSIGRGGGQPQHF. The CDR3 DNA is TGTGCCAGTAGTATTGGCAGGGGCGGAGGTCAGCCCCAGCATTTT.

This chain joins TRBV28 and TRBJ1-2; TRBD1 matches at 10 bases. With 2 bases clipped from V and 4 bases from J, the junction kept 7 bases outside the gene matches. CDR1 and CDR2 (germline): MDHEN, SYDVKM. This CDR3 is 16 amino acids long. As DNA, the CDR3 is TGTGCCAGCAGTTTAAAAGGACAGGGGGACCTCTATGGCTACACCTTC. Amino acids: CASSLKGQGDLYGYTF.

The V and J genes are TRBV10-3 and TRBJ2-1, with TRBD2 identical over 11 bases. Looked up from germline, CDR1 is ENHRY and CDR2 is SYGVKD. The CDR3 has 15 residues. The ends lost 7 bases at V and 5 bases at J; junction bases unmatched: 7. CDR3 protein: CAITATSGTNNEQFF. CDR3 nucleotide sequence: TGTGCCATCACTGCGACTAGCGGGACTAACAATGAGCAGTTCTTC.

V is TRBV19 and J is TRBJ1-2, with TRBD1 identical over 9 bases. CDR3 length: 18 residues. V shed 5 bases and J 8 bases; nucleotides not matched to a gene: 21. Germline values: CDR1 LNHDA, CDR2 SQIVND (reference sequence). CDR3 in DNA: TGTGCCAGTAGTTTGTTCCGGGACAGGGACGCCCGGACAGGGGGCTACACCTTC. It translates to CASSLFRDRDARTGGYTF.